A selection of T cell receptor beta chains follows, all from one sample in a study of radiation and T cells in renal cell carcinoma. Measured with immunoSEQ multiplex PCR; TCRdb has only the in-frame clones, and not every one. The data show 40,000 to 45,000 clones, roughly 80% seen once. The source material was blood, sampled from a patient whose treatment included radiotherapy and nephrectomy. All receptors come from a woman in her 70s with renal cell carcinoma. CDR3s include the opening cysteine and the closing phenylalanine or tryptophan. Each record gives: CDR3 protein, CDR3 length, V gene.

CASRRSGSRNQPQHF 15 TRBV6-5
CASSWTGHLSNQPQHF 16 TRBV7-2
CASRDSGRTTYGYTF 15 TRBV6-6
CASSKQGPDTQYF 13 TRBV6-1
CASSFGTSGSNEQFF 15 TRBV6-6
CASSRGLAGEGSEQYF 16 TRBV6-4
CASSESSATGPGDTQYF 17 TRBV6-1
CASSYNRVGELFF 13 TRBV6-5
CASLGAGGRQETQYF 15 TRBV6-1
CASRGTGWVPSGANVLTF 18 TRBV7-8
CASSYKTGLGGNTIYF 16 TRBV11-2
CASSGAYEQYF 11 TRBV19
CASLVDRGITEAFF 14 TRBV6-6
CASSSSSGGAWNEQFF 16 TRBV5-6
CAISGSGAYNEQFF 14 TRBV10-3
CASSGRGQWETQYF 14 TRBV27
CAWSIGTSSTDTQYF 15 TRBV30
CASSSGQPDGYTF 13 TRBV6-6
CASSPSLGGATETQYF 16 TRBV5-1
CASSALQSPGNTIYF 15 TRBV9
CASSPGAPGQQYF 13 TRBV28
CASSSSNAEAFF 12 TRBV5-1
CASSVGQNYGYTF 13 TRBV9
CASSRDHYEQYF 12 TRBV7-2
CAWSVGDTQYF 11 TRBV30
CASSETQHNEQFF 13 TRBV2
CASSLRGTSGSPSSYNEQFF 20 TRBV7-3
CASSFSQGSATNEKLFF 17 TRBV5-1
CASNVEVAQPQHF 13 TRBV2
CASSYSPASKGSPLHF 16 TRBV6-5
CASSQSGNTEAFF 13 TRBV18
CASSLAGGSVTQYF 14 TRBV18
CASSRQVLGTGHVLVNKGAFF 21 TRBV4-3
CSVVEGQNYYHEQYF 15 TRBV29-1
CASPSGGGVGELFF 14 TRBV7-2
CASSLAGRAYEQYF 14 TRBV5-6
CASSRLNYGYTF 12 TRBV19